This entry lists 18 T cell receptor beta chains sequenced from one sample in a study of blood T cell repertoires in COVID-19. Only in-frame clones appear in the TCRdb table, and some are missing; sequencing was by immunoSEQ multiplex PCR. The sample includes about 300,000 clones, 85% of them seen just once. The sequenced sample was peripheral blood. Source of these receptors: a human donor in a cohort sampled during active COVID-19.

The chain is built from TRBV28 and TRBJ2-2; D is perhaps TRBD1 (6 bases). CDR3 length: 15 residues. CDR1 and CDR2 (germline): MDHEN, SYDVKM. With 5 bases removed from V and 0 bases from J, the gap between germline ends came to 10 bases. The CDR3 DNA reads TGTGCCAGCAGTCCCGGACAGACGAACACCGGGGAGCTGTTTTTT. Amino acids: CASSPGQTNTGELFF.

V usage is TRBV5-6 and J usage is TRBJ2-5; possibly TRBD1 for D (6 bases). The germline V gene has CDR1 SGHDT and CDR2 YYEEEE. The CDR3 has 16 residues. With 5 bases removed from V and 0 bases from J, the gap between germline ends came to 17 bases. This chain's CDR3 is CASRADLTGHQETQYF. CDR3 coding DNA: TGTGCCAGCAGGGCGGATTTGACAGGCCACCAAGAGACCCAGTACTTC.

DNA for the CDR3: TGTGCCAGTAGTATCCTCAGCTCTGGAAACACCATATATTTT. This sequence encodes CASSILSSGNTIYF. This sequence joins TRBV19 and TRBJ1-3, with D unclear. CDR1 and CDR2 from the germline V gene are LNHDA and SQIVND (reference sequence). V lost 3 bases to trimming and J lost 0 bases, with 6 bases between them. The CDR3 has 14 amino acids. Full variable domain (missing parts from reference TRBV19 and TRBJ1-3): DGGITQSPKYLFRKEGQNVTLSCEQNLNHDAMYWYRQDPGQGLRLIYYSQIVNDFQKGDIAEGYSVSREKKESFPLTVTSAQKNPTAFYLCASSILSSGNTIYFGEGSWLTVV.

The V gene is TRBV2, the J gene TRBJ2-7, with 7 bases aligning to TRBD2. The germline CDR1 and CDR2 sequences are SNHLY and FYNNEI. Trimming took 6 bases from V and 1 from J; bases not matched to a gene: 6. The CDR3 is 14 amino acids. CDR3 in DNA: TGTGCCAGCAGAAGGGGCGGGAGTTCCTACGAGCAGTACTTC. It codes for CASRRGGSSYEQYF. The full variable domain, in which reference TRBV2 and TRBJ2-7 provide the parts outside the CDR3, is EPEVTQTPSHQVTQMGQEVILRCVPISNHLYFYWYRQILGQKVEFLVSFYNNEISEKSEIFDDQFSVERPDGSNFTLKIRSTKLEDSAMYFCASRRGGSSYEQYFGPGTRLTVT.

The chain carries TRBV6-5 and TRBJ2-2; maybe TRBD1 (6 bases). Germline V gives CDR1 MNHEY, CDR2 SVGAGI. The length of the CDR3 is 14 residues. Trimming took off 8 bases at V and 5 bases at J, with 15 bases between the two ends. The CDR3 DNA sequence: TGTGCCAGCTCAGGGGAATTAGTTACCGGGGAGCTGTTTTTT. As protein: CASSGELVTGELFF.

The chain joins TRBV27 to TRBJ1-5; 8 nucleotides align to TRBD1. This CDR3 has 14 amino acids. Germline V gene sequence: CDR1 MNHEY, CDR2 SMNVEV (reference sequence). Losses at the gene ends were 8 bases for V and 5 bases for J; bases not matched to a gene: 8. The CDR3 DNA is TGTGCCAGCTCGATTGCAGGGGGCCATCAGCCCCAGCATTTT. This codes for CASSIAGGHQPQHF.

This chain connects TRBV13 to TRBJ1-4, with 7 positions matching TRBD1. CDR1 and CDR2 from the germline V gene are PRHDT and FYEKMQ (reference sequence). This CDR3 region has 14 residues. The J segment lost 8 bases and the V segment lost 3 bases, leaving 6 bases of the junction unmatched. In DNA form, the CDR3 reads TGTGCCAGCAGCTTCGCACAGGGGACCGAAAAACTGTTTTTT. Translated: CASSFAQGTEKLFF.

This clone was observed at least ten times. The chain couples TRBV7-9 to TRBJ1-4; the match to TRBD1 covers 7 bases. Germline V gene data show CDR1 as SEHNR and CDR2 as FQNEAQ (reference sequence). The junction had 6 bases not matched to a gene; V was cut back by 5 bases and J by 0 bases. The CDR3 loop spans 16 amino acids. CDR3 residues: CASSKGQSATNEKLFF. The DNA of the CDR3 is TGTGCCAGCAGCAAGGGACAGAGTGCAACTAATGAAAAACTGTTTTTT.

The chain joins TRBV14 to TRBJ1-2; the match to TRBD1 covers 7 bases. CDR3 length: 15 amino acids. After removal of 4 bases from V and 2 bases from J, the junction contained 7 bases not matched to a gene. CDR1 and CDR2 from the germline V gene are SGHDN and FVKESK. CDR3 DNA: TGTGCCAGCAGCCTCTACAGGGGTTGGAACTATGGCTACACCTTC. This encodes CASSLYRGWNYGYTF.

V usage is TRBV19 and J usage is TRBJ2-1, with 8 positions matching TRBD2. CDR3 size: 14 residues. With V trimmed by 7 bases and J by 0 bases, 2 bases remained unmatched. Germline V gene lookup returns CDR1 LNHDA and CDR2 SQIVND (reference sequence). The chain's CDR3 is CASTSGSSYNEQFF. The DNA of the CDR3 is TGTGCCAGTACCAGCGGGAGCTCCTACAATGAGCAGTTCTTC.

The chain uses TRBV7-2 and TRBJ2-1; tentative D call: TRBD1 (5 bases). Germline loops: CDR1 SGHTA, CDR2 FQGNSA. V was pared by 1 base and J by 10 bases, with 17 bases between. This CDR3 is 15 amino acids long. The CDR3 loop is CASSLGAPRSGEQFF. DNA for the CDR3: TGTGCCAGCAGCTTAGGGGCCCCACGGTCAGGGGAGCAGTTCTTC.

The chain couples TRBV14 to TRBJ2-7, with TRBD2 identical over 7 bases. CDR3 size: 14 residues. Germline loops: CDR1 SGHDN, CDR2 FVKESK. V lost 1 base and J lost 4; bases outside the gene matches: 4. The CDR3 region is CASSQGLAFYEQYF. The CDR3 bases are TGTGCCAGCAGCCAAGGACTAGCCTTTTACGAGCAGTACTTC.

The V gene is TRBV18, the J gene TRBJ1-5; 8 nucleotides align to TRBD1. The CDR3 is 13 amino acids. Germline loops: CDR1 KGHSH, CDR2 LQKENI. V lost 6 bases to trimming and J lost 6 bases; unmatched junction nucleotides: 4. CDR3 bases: TGTGCCAGCTCGGGACAGGAGGGTCAGCCCCAGCATTTT. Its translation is CASSGQEGQPQHF.

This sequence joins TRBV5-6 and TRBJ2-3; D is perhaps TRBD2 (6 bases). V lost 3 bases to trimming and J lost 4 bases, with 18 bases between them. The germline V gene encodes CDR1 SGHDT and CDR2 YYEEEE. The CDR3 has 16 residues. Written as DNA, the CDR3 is TGTGCCAGCAGCTCCCCGGGTGGCGGGATCGCAGATACGCAGTATTTT. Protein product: CASSSPGGGIADTQYF.

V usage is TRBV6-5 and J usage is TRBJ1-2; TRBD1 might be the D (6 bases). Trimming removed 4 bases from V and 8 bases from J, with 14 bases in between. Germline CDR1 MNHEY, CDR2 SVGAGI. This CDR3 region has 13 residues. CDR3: CASSSIGGRGYTF. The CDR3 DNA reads TGTGCCAGCAGTTCCATCGGGGGGCGAGGCTACACCTTC.

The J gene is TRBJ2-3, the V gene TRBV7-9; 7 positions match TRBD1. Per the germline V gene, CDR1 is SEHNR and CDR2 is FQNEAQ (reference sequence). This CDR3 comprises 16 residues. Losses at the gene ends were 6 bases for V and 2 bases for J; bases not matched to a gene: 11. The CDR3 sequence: CASRITQGLDTDTQYF. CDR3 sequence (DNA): TGTGCCAGCAGAATCACACAGGGGCTAGACACAGATACGCAGTATTTT. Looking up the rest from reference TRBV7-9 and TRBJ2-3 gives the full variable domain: DTGVSQNPRHKITKRGQNVTFRCDPISEHNRLYWYRQTLGQGPEFLTYFQNEAQLEKSRLLSDRFSAERPKGSFSTLEIQRTEQGDSAMYLCASRITQGLDTDTQYFGPGTRLTVL.

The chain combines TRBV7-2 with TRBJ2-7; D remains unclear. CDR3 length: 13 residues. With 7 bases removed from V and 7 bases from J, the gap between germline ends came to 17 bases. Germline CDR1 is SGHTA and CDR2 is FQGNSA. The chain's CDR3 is CASTPPSAREQYF. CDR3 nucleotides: TGTGCCAGCACCCCACCCAGCGCTAGGGAGCAGTACTTC.

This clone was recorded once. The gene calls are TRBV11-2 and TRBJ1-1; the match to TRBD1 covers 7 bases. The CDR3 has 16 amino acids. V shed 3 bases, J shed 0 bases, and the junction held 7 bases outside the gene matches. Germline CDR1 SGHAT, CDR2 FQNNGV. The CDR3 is CASSFKDRLLNTEAFF. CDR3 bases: TGTGCCAGCAGCTTTAAGGACAGGCTGTTGAACACTGAAGCTTTCTTT.